What follows is one TCR beta chain and its context. Its cognate antigen is unknown. This record comes from a study of T cells after posttransplantation cyclophosphamide. Study outcomes and limitations: TRB clonality was highly associated with recipient CMV seropositivity and reactivation. Later blood repertoires were often dominated by clones from the donor CD8+ memory compartment. Skin or GI-infiltrating T cells shared few TRB sequences with blood.

Here immunoSEQ multiplex PCR was the method, and the copy in TCRdb shows in-frame clones only, minus some. The sample lists about 43,000 clones, about 90% occurring once. Treatment was busulfan-fludarabine conditioning, a marrow graft, and cyclophosphamide on days +3 and +4. The V gene end was trimmed by 5 bases and the J gene end by 1 base; junction bases not matched to a gene: 6. The length of the CDR3 is 14 residues. Germline V gene sequence: CDR1 SQVTM, CDR2 ANQGSEA. This chain connects TRBV29-1 to TRBJ2-3; 7 bases agree with TRBD1. This TCR came from a male patient over 55 who received an allogeneic stem cell transplant from a related donor and was CMV-positive. These T cells may partly come from the graft donor. The sample in question was PBMCs, obtained about 62 days after allogeneic stem cell transplant with posttransplant cyclophosphamide. The CDR3 loop reads CSVNRGIGTDTQYF. The CDR3 bases are TGCAGCGTTAACAGGGGAATCGGCACAGATACGCAGTATTTT.